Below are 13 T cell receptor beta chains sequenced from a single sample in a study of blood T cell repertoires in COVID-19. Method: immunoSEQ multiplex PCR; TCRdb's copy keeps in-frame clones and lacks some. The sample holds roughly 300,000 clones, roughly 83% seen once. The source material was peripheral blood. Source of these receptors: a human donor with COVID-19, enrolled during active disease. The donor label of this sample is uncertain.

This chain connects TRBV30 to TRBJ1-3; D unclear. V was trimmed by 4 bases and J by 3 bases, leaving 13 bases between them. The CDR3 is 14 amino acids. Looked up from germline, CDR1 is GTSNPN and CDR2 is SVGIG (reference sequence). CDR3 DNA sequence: TGTGCCTGGACGGTGGGCCGATTTGGAAACACCATATATTTT. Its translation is CAWTVGRFGNTIYF.

The CDR3 bases are TGTGCCAGCAGCGCGCCGGGACTAGCGGAAGTCAATGAGCAGTTCTTC. Residues: CASSAPGLAEVNEQFF. The chain joins TRBV5-8 to TRBJ2-1, with 11 bases that match TRBD2. Trimming removed 4 bases from V and 6 bases from J; junction bases left unmatched: 9. The germline V gene has CDR1 SGHTS and CDR2 YDEGEE. The CDR3 is 16 residues long.

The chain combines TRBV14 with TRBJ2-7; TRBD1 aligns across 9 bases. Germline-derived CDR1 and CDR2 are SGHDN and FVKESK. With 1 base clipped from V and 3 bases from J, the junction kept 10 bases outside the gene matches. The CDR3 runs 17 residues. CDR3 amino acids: CASSQARPGQGYYEQYF. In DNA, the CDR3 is TGTGCCAGCAGCCAAGCGAGGCCGGGACAGGGTTACTACGAGCAGTACTTC.

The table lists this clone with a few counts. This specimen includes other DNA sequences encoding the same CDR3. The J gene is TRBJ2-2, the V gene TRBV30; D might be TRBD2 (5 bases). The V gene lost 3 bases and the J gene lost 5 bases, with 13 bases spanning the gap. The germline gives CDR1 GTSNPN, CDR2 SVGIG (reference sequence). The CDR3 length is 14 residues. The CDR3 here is CAWSLSRGTGELFF. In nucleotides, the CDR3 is TGTGCCTGGAGCCTTTCTAGAGGGACCGGGGAGCTGTTTTTT.

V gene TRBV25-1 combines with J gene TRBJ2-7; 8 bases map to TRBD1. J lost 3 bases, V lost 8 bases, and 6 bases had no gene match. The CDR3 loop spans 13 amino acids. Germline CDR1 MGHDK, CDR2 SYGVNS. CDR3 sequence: CASGGQGLYEQYF. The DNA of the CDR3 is TGTGCCAGCGGCGGACAGGGCCTCTACGAGCAGTACTTC.

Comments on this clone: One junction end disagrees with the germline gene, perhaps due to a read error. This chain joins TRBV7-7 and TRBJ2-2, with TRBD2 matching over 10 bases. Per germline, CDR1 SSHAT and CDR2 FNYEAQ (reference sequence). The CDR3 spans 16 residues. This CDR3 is CASSQRASGRVGELFF. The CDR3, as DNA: TGTGCTAGCAGCCAACGGGCTAGCGGGAGAGTCGGGGAGCTGTTTTTT.

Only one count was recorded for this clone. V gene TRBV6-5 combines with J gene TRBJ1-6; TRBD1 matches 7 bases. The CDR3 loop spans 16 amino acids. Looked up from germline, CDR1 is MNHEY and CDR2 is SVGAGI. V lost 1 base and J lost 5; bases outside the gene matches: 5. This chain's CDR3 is CASSYYRDSHNSPLHF. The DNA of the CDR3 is TGTGCCAGCAGTTACTACCGGGACAGCCATAATTCACCCCTCCACTTT.

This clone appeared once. The CDR3 nucleotides are TGTGCCAGCAGTTTCCTGACTAGCGGGTTCCAAGAGACCCAGTACTTC. Translation gives CASSFLTSGFQETQYF. The V gene is TRBV27, the J gene TRBJ2-5; 10 bases fit TRBD2. CDR1 MNHEY and CDR2 SMNVEV come from the germline V gene (reference sequence). J gave up 1 base and V 3 bases, and 5 bases lay outside the gene matches. The CDR3 sequence is 16 residues long.

The CDR3 bases are TGTGCCTGGAGTGTGAGTCAGGGTTCACCCCTCCACTTT. This encodes CAWSVSQGSPLHF. The rearrangement uses TRBV30 and TRBJ1-6; weak D call: TRBD1 (5 bases). This CDR3 region has 13 residues. Between the trimmed V and J ends, which lost 0 bases and 9 bases, there was a span of 9 bases. CDR1 is GTSNPN and CDR2 is SVGIG in the germline V gene (reference sequence). Full variable domain (remainder filled in from reference TRBV30 and TRBJ1-6): SQTIHQWPATLVQPVGSPLSLECTVEGTSNPNLYWYRQAAGRGLQLLFYSVGIGQISSEVPQNLSASRPQDRQFILSSKKLLLSDSGFYLCAWSVSQGSPLHFGNGTRLTVT.

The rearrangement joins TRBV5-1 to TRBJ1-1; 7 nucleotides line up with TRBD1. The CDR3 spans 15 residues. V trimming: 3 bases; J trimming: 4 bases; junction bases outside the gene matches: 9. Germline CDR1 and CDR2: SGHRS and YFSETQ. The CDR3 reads CASSWAPTGTTEAFF. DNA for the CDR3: TGCGCCAGCAGCTGGGCACCGACAGGGACCACTGAAGCTTTCTTT. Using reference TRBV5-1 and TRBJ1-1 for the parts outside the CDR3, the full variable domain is KAGVTQTPRYLIKTRGQQVTLSCSPISGHRSVSWYQQTPGQGLQFLFEYFSETQRNKGNFPGRFSGRQFSNSRSEMNVSTLELGDSALYLCASSWAPTGTTEAFFGQGTRLTVV.

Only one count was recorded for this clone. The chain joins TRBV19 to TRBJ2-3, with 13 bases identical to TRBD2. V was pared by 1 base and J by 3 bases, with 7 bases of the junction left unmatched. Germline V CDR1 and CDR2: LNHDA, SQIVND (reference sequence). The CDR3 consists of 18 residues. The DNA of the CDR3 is TGTGCCAGTAGTATAGCATCCCAGACTAGCGGGAGGACAGATACGCAGTATTTT. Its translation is CASSIASQTSGRTDTQYF. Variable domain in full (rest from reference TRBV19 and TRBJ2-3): DGGITQSPKYLFRKEGQNVTLSCEQNLNHDAMYWYRQDPGQGLRLIYYSQIVNDFQKGDIAEGYSVSREKKESFPLTVTSAQKNPTAFYLCASSIASQTSGRTDTQYFGPGTRLTVL.

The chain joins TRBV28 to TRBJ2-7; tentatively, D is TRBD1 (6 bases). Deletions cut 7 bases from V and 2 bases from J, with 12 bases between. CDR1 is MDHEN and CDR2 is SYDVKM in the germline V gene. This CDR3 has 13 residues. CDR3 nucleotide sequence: TGTGCCAGCACCCTACAGGGCCCCTACGAGCAGTACTTC. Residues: CASTLQGPYEQYF.

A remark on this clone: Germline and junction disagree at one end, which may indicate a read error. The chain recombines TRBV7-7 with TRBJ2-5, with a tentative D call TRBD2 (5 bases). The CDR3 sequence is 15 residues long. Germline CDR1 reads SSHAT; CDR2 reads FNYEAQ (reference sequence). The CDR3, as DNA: TGTGCTAGCAGCCCCGTACCCGGGGACCAAGAGACCCAGTACTTC. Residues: CASSPVPGDQETQYF.